This T cell receptor beta chain was recovered during a study of human T cells and chemical hapten exposure. With 1 base removed from V and 0 bases from J, the gap between germline ends came to 21 bases. In germline, CDR1 is DFQATT, CDR2 SNEGSKA (reference sequence). The CDR3 totals 19 residues. Indicated time point: patch test 3, about 24 weeks after DPC sensitization. This sample's treatment: therapeutic diphenylcyclopropenone sensitization with weekly scalp DPC. TCRdb redid the calling of the RACE reads with MiXCR, one entry per CDR3 protein. The sample carries about 90,000 distinct CDR3 sequences, 11% recorded once.

The sequence came from a woman aged 25 to 39 with alopecia areata. Some clones in this sample may be carry-over from other donors' samples. V gene TRBV20-1 combines with J gene TRBJ1-4; the D gene is possibly TRBD1 (6 bases). Sequenced here: whole blood, sampled in connection with sensitization to the hapten diphenylcyclopropenone (DPC). CDR3 coding DNA: TGCAGTGCTAGAGCTCCCCTGGGCAGGGGAGGGGCAACTAATGAAAAACTGTTTTTT. Translating gives CSARAPLGRGGATNEKLFF.